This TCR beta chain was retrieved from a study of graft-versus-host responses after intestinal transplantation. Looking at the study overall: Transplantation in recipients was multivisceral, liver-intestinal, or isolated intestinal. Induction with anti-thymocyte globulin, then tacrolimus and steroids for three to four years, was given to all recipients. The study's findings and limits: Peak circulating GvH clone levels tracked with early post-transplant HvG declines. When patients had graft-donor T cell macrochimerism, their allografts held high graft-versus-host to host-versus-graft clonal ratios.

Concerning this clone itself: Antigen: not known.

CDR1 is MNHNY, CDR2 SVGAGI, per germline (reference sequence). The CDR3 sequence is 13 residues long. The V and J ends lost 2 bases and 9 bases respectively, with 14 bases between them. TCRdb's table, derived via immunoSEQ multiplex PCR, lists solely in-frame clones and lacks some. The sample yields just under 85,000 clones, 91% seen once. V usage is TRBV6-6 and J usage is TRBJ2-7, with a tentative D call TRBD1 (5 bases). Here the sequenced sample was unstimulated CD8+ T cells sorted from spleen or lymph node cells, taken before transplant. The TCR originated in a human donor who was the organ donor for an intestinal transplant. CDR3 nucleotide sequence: TGTGCCAGCAGTTACGGGGCTCCTGCGACGCAGTACTTC. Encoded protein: CASSYGAPATQYF.